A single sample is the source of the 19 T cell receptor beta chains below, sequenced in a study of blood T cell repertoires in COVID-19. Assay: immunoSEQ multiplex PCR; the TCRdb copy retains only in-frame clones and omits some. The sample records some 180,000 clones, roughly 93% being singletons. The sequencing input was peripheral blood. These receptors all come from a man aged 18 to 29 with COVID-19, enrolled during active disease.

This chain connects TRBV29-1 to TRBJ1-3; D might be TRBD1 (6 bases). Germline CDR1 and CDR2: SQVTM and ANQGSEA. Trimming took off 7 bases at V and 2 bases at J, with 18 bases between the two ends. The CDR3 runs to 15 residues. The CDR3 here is CSAAGTTYTGNTIYF. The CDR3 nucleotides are TGCAGCGCGGCCGGGACAACGTACACTGGAAACACCATATATTTT. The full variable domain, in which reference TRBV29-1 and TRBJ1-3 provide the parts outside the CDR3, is SAVISQKPSRDICQRGTSLTIQCQVDSQVTMMFWYRQQPGQSLTLIATANQGSEATYESGFVIDKFPISRPNLTFSTLTVSNMSPEDSSIYLCSAAGTTYTGNTIYFGEGSWLTVV.

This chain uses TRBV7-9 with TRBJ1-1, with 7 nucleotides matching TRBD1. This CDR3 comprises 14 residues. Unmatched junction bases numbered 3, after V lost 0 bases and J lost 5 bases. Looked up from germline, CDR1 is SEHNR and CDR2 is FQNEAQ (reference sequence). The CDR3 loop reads CASSLATGQTEAFF. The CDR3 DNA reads TGTGCCAGCAGCTTAGCGACAGGGCAAACTGAAGCTTTCTTT.

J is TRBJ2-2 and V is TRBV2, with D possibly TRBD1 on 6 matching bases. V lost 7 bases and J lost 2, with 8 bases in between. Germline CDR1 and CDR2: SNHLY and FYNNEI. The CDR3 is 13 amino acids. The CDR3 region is CASMGQNTGELFF. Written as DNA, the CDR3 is TGTGCCAGCATGGGACAAAACACCGGGGAGCTGTTTTTT. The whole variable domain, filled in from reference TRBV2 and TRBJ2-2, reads EPEVTQTPSHQVTQMGQEVILRCVPISNHLYFYWYRQILGQKVEFLVSFYNNEISEKSEIFDDQFSVERPDGSNFTLKIRSTKLEDSAMYFCASMGQNTGELFFGEGSRLTVL.

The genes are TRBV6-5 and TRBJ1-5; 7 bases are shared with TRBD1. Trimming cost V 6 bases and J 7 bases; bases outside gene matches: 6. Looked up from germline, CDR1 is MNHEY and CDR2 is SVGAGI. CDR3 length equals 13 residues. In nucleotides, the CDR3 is TGTGCCAGCAGCCGGGGACAGTTCCAGCCCCAGCATTTT. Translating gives CASSRGQFQPQHF.

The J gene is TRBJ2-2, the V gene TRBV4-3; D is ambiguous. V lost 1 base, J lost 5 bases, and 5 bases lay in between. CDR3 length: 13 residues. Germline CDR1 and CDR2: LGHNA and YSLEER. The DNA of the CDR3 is TGCGCCAGCAGCCAAGTCCTTACCGGGGAGCTGTTTTTT. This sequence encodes CASSQVLTGELFF.

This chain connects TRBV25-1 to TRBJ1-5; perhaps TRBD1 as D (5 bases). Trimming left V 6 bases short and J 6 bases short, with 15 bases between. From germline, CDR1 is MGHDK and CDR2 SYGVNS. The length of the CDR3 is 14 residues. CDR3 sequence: CASSPKTVPQPQHF. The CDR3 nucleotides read TGTGCCAGCAGCCCCAAGACAGTACCTCAGCCCCAGCATTTT.

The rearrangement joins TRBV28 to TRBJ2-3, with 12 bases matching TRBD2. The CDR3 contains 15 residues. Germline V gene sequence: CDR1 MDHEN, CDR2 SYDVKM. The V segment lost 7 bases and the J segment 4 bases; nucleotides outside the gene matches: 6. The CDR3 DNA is TGTGCCAGCACTAGCGGGAGGGCGCCCGCAGATACGCAGTATTTT. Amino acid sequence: CASTSGRAPADTQYF.

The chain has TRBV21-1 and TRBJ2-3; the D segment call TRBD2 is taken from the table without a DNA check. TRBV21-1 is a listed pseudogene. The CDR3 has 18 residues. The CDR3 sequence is CASSKEKASGTGTDTQYF. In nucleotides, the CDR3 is TGTGCCAGCAGCAAGGAAAAGGCTAGCGGGACCGGCACAGATACGCAGTATTTT.

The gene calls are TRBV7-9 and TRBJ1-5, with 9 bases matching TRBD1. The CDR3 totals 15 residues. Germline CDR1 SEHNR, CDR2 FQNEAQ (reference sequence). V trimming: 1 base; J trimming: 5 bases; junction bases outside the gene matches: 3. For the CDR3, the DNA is TGTGCCAGCAGCTTAGGGACAGGGGAGCATCAGCCCCAGCATTTT. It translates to CASSLGTGEHQPQHF.

The DNA for the CDR3 is TGTGCCAGCAGCTTAATGGCGGGAGAGACAGATACGCAGTATTTT. Translating it yields CASSLMAGETDTQYF. J is TRBJ2-3 and V is TRBV7-2; 7 nucleotides agree with TRBD2. This CDR3 has 15 residues. The V and J ends lost 2 bases and 3 bases, in that order; junction bases with no gene match: 5. Germline V gives CDR1 SGHTA, CDR2 FQGNSA.

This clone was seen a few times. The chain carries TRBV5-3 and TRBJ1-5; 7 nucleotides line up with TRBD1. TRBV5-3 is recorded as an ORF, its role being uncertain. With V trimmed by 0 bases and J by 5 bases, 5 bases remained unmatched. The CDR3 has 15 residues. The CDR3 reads CARSLGQGRDQPQHF. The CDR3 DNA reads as TGTGCCAGAAGCTTGGGACAGGGTCGAGATCAGCCCCAGCATTTT.

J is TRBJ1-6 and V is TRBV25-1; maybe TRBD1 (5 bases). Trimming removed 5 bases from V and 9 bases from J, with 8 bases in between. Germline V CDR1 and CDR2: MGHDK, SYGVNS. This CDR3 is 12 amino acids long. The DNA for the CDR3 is TGTGCCAGCAGTTACGGGGGTTCACCCCTCCACTTT. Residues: CASSYGGSPLHF.

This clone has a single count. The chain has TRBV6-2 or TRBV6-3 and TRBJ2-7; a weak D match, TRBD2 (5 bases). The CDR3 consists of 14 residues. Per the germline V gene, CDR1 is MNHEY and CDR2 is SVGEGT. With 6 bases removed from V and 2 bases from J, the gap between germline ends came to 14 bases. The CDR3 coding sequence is TGTGCCAGCAGCCCACCTACCGGGGCCTACGAGCAGTACTTC. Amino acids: CASSPPTGAYEQYF.

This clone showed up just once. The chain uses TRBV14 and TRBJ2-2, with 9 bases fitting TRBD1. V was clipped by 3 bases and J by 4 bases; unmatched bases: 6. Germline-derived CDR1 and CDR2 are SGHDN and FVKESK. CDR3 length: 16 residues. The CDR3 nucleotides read TGTGCCAGCAGCCACAGGGACAGGGAGGTCACCGGGGAGCTGTTTTTT. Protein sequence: CASSHRDREVTGELFF.

CDR3 residues: CASSRGIGGYTF. DNA for the CDR3: TGTGCCAGCAGCAGGGGGATTGGCGGCTACACCTTC. V usage is TRBV6-2 or TRBV6-3 and J usage is TRBJ1-2; 7 nucleotides align to TRBD1. Trimming at V came to 6 bases and at J to 8 bases, leaving 6 bases not matched to a gene. The CDR3 length is 12 residues. Germline V gene sequence: CDR1 MNHEY, CDR2 SVGEGT.

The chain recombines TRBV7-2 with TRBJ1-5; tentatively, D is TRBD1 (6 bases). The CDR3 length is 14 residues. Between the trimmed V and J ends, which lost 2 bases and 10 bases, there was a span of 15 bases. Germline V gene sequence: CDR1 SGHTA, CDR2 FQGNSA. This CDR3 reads CASSLIPGESPQHF. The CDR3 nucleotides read TGTGCCAGCAGCTTAATACCAGGGGAGAGTCCCCAGCATTTT.

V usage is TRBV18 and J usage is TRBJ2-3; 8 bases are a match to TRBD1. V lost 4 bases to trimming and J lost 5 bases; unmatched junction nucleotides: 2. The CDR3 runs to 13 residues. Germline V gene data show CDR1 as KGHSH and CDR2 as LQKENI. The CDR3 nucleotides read TGTGCCAGCTCACGGACAGGGTTAGATACGCAGTATTTT. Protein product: CASSRTGLDTQYF.

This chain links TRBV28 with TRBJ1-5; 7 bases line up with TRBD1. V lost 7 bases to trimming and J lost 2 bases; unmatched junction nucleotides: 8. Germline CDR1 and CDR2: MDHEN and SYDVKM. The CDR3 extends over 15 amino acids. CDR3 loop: CASNQQGLGNQPQHF. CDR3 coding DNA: TGTGCCAGCAACCAACAGGGGTTGGGCAATCAGCCCCAGCATTTT.

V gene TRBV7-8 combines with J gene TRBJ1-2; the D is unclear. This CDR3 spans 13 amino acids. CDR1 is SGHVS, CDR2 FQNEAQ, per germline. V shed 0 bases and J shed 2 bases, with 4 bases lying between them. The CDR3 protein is CASSLAGNYGYTF. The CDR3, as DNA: TGTGCCAGCAGCTTAGCCGGGAACTATGGCTACACCTTC.